This T cell receptor (beta chain) was identified in a study of CD8 T cells in ankylosing spondylitis (TCRdb year 2017). Broadly, across the study: To find TCR variants linked to disease, the study profiled T cell receptor beta repertoires in ankylosing spondylitis patients and healthy donors. The full study cohort was made up of about 24 ankylosing spondylitis patients and about a hundred healthy donors. Peripheral blood samples were taken, and synovial fluid was additionally collected from ankylosing spondylitis patients.

Relative to germline, V is 5 bases shorter and J is 1 base shorter, with 11 bases between their ends. CDR1 LNHNV and CDR2 YYDKDF were looked up in the germline V gene (reference sequence). Measured from the cysteine to the phenylalanine, the CDR3 is 14 residues long. Only CDR3 DNA remains: 42 bases, in frame from the first base. Overall results and qualifications from the work: In peripheral blood, the disease-linked clones were found at relatively low frequencies and had a CD8+ phenotype. A TCR beta motif made up of several highly homologous amino acid variants appeared to be characteristic of blood from ankylosing spondylitis patients. Some of the motif variants had been reported before in the synovial fluid and blood of reactive arthritis patients, a finding that suggests common disease-initiation mechanisms. Significant enrichment of the disease-linked clones was reported in matched synovial fluid samples from ankylosing spondylitis patients.

This clonotype turned up a few times. It lacks a known antigen. No much larger clone is present one base from it, and per-base qualities are unavailable. TCRdb lists the instrument as Illumina MiSeq. Quantitative 5'-RACE with molecular barcodes was the method used to prepare the TCR beta libraries. On the authors' methods: A new computational method based on a probabilistic model of VDJ rearrangement was used to identify disease-linked TCR variants. TCRdb reprocessed the public reads (quality trimming at Q25 with fastp, clone calling with MiXCR) and kept in-frame beta chains. CDR3 protein duplicates are merged, each entry listing the most common genes and DNA. It is TCRdb's table, rather than the study itself, that gives the V and J calls and clone size. The sample data list roughly 35,000 distinct CDR3 sequences, and about 15% of these were observed just once. Of the sample, 45% is held by the ten largest clones.

The sequence came from a male donor with ankylosing spondylitis or in good health (not recorded which). Recombination connected TRBV15 to TRBJ1-1; the D gene cannot be resolved reliably. Sequencing was performed on blood. The nucleotide sequence is given as TGTGCCACCAGCCCCCCCCGGGCGAACACTGAAGCTTTCTTT. It codes for CATSPPRANTEAFF.